This T cell receptor beta chain was retrieved from a study of OX40 agonist ivuxolimab in advanced cancers. About the research overall: Patients' therapy was ivuxolimab, an antibody that acts as an agonist of OX40 (CD134). One hepatocellular carcinoma and two cutaneous melanoma patients partially responded.

Points from the study as a whole: At 0.1 to 3.0 mg/kg, clonal expansion of CD4+ and CD8+ blood T cells had occurred by week 6. In a subset of nonresponders, normalized T-cell clonal expansion was also low.

Trimming removed 2 bases from V and 4 bases from J; junction bases left unmatched: 2. Germline V lookup: CDR1 SGHTA, CDR2 FQGNSA. This CDR3 is 15 amino acids long. Method: immunoSEQ multiplex PCR; TCRdb's copy keeps in-frame clones and lacks some. The sample has under 75,000 clones; 85% to 90% are singletons. This clone was recorded once. Antigen specificity is unknown. The sequence came from an adult with an advanced solid tumor such as melanoma, head and neck, liver or kidney cancer. The genes are TRBV7-2 and TRBJ2-3; 11 bases match TRBD1. The sample in question was CD4+ or CD8+ T cells sorted from blood, obtained in a trial of the OX40 agonist ivuxolimab. The CDR3 sequence is CASSLPDRGPDTQYF. DNA of the CDR3: TGTGCCAGCAGCTTACCGGACAGGGGGCCAGATACGCAGTATTTT.